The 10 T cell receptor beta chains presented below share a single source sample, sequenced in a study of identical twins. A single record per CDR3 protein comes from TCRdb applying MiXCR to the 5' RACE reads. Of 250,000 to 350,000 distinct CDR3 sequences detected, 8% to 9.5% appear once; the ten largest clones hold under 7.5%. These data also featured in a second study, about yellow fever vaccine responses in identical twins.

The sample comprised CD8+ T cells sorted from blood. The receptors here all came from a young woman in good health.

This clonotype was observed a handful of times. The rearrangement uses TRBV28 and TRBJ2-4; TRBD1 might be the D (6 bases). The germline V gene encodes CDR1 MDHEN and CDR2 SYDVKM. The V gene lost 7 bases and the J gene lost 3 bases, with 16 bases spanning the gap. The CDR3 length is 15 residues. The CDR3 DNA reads TGTGCCAGCAAAGGGACATCACTCGTCAAAAACATTCAGTACTTC. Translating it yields CASKGTSLVKNIQYF.

CDR3 coding DNA: TGTGCCATCAAGGCGGGAGATCCCTACGAGCAGTACTTC. It translates to CAIKAGDPYEQYF. The chain links TRBV10-3 to TRBJ2-7; 7 nucleotides align to TRBD2. The CDR3 is 13 amino acids. V was clipped by 7 bases and J by 2 bases; unmatched bases: 5. The germline gives CDR1 ENHRY, CDR2 SYGVKD.

The CDR3 coding sequence is TGTGCCTTCAGTTTAACACCGGGACTAGCGGGAGTTGGTGAGCAGTTCTTC. It encodes CAFSLTPGLAGVGEQFF. This chain connects TRBV27 to TRBJ2-1; 14 nucleotides line up with TRBD2. This CDR3 is 17 amino acids long. The ends lost 11 bases at V and 9 bases at J; junction bases unmatched: 18. The germline CDR1 and CDR2 sequences are MNHEY and SMNVEV (reference sequence).

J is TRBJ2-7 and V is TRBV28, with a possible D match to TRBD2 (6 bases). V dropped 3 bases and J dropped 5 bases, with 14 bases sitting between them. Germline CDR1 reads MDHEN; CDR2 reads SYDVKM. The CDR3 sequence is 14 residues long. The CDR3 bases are TGTGCCAGCAGTTTGGAGGGGTGGAGAGACGAGCAGTACTTC. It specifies CASSLEGWRDEQYF. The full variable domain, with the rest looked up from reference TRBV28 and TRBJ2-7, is DVKVTQSSRYLVKRTGEKVFLECVQDMDHENMFWYRQDPGLGLRLIYFSYDVKMKEKGDIPEGYSVSREKKERFSLILESASTNQTSMYLCASSLEGWRDEQYFGPGTRLTVT.

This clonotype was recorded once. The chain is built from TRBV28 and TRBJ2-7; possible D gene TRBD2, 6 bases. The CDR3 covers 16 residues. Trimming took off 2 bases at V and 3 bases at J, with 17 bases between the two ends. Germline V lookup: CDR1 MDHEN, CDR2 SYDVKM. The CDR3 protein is CASSLMGGDPFYEQYF. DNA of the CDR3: TGTGCCAGCAGTTTAATGGGCGGGGATCCCTTCTACGAGCAGTACTTC.

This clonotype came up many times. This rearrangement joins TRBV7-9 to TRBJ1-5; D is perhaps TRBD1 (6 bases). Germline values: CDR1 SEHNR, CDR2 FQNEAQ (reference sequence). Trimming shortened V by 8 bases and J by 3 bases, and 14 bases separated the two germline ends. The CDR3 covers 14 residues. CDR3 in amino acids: CASSTGATNQPQHF. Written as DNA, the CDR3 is TGTGCCAGCTCGACGGGGGCCACCAATCAGCCCCAGCATTTT.

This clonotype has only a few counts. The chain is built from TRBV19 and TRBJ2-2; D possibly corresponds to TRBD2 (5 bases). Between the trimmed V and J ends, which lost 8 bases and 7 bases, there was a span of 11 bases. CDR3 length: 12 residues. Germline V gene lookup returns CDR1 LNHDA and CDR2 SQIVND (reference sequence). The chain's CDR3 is CASSSGSGELFF. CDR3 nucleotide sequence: TGTGCCAGTTCCTCGGGGAGCGGGGAGCTGTTTTTT.

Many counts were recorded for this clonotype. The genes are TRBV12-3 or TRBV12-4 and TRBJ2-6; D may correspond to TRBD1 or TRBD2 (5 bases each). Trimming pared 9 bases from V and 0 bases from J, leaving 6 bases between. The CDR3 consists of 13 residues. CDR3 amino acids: CASGGSGANVLTF. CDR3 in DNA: TGTGCCAGTGGGGGCTCTGGGGCCAACGTCCTGACTTTC.

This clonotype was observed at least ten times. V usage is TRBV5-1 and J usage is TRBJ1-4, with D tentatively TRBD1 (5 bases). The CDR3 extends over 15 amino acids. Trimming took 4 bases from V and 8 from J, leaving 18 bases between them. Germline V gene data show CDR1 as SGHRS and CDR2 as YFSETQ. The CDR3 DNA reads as TGCGCCAGCAGCCAACTGGGGGAAGATAACGAAAAACTGTTTTTT. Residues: CASSQLGEDNEKLFF.

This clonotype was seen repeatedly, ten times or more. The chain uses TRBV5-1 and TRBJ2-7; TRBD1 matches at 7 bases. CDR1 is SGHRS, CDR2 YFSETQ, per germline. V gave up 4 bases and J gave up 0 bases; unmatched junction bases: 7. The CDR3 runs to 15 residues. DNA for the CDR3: TGCGCCAGCAGCGGCAAACAGGGGATCTCCTACGAGCAGTACTTC. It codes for CASSGKQGISYEQYF.